The text below deals with one T cell receptor (beta chain). The sample belongs to a study of tumor-infiltrating lymphocytes in oesophageal squamous cell carcinoma. The CDR3 contains 15 residues. Trimming removed 4 bases at V and 0 bases at J, with 9 bases between. CDR1 and CDR2 from the germline V gene are SGHTA and FQGNSA. TCRdb reprocessed the PCR reads with MiXCR, giving one entry per CDR3 protein. The sample records about 14,000 distinct CDR3 sequences, approximately 45% being singletons. The TCR comes from a male donor with esophageal squamous cell carcinoma. V usage is TRBV7-2 and J usage is TRBJ1-4; D possibly corresponds to TRBD1 (6 bases). Material: blood. This chain's CDR3 is CASSSDSATNEKLFF. CDR3 bases: TGTGCCAGCAGCTCGGACAGCGCAACTAATGAAAAACTGTTTTTT.